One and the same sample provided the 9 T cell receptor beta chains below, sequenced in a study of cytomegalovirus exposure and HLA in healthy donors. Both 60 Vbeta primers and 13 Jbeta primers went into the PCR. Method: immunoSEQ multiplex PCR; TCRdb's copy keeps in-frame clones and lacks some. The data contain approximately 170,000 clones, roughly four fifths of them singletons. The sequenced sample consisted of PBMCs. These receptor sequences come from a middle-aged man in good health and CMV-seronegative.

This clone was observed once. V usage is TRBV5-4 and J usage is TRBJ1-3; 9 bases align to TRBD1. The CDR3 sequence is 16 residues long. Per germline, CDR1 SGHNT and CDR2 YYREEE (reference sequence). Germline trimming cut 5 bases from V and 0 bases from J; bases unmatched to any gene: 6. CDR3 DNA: TGTGCCAGCAGGCGGACAGGGGAAAGCTCTGGAAACACCATATATTTT. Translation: CASRRTGESSGNTIYF.

CDR3 sequence: CASSFGQIEQTQYF. CDR3 sequence (DNA): TGTGCCAGCAGCTTTGGGCAGATTGAACAGACCCAGTACTTC. The V and J genes are TRBV5-6 and TRBJ2-5; D gene uncertain. From germline, CDR1 is SGHDT and CDR2 YYEEEE. Trimming removed 2 bases at V and 6 bases at J, with 14 bases between. This CDR3 region has 14 residues.

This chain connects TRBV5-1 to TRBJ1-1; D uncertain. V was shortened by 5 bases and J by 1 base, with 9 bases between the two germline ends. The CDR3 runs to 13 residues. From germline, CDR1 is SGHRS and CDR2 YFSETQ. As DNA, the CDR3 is TGCGCCAGCAGGTTTGAAGCGAACACTGAAGCTTTCTTT. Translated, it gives CASRFEANTEAFF.

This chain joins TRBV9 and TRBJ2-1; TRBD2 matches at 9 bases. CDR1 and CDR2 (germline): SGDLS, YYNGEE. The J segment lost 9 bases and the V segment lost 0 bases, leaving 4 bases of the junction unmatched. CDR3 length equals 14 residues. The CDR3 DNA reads TGTGCCAGCAGCGTAGCTAGCGGGAAAGGTGAGCAGTTCTTC. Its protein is CASSVASGKGEQFF. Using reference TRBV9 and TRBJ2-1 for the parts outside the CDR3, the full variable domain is DSGVTQTPKHLITATGQRVTLRCSPRSGDLSVYWYQQSLDQGLQFLIQYYNGEERAKGNILERFSAQQFPDLHSELNLSSLELGDSALYFCASSVASGKGEQFFGPGTRLTVL.

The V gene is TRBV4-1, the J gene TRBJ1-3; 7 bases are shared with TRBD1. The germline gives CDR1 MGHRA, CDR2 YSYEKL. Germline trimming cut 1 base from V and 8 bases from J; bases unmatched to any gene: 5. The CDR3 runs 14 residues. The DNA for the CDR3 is TGCGCCAGCAGCCAAGTGGAGGGGGCAGACACCATATATTTT. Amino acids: CASSQVEGADTIYF.

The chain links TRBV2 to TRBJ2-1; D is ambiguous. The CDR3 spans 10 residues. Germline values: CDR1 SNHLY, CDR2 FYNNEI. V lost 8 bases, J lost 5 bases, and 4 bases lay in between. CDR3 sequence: CASVDNEQFF. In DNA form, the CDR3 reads TGTGCCAGCGTAGACAATGAGCAGTTCTTC.

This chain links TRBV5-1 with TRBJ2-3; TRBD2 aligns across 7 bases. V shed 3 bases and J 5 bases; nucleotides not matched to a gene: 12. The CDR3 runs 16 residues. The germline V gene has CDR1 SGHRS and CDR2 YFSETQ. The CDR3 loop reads CASSWGPGTGGDTQYF. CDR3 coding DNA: TGCGCCAGCAGCTGGGGTCCTGGGACGGGAGGAGATACGCAGTATTTT.

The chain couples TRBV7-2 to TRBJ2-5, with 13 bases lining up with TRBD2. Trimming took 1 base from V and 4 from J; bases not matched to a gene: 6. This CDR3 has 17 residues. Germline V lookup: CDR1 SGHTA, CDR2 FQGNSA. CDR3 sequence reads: CASSLGLAGGISETQYF. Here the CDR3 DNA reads TGTGCCAGCAGCTTAGGACTAGCGGGAGGCATTTCAGAGACCCAGTACTTC.

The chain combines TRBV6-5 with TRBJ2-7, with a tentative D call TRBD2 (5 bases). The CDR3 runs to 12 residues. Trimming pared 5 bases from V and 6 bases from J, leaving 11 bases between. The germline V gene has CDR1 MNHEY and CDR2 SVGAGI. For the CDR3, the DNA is TGTGCCAGCAGTAGCGGCCGTAGCGAGCAGTACTTC. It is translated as CASSSGRSEQYF.